Listed below are T cell receptor beta chains from one sample, sequenced in a study of blood T cell repertoires in COVID-19. Libraries were prepared by immunoSEQ multiplex PCR; TCRdb keeps only in-frame clonotypes and omits some of them. Among approximately 190,000 clones listed, about 88% were seen once. Specimen: peripheral blood. The origin of the receptors is a man between 65 and 80 years old with active or convalescent COVID-19. Both conserved end residues are part of each CDR3. A D gene is named only where the DNA matches it firmly. A row's size may be missing; if present it is once, few, many or a size class.

j_gene	v_gene	d_gene	abundance	CDR3nt	CDR3aa
TRBJ2-1	TRBV29-1	NA	NA	TGCAGCGTGACCAGGGTGGGATTTTACAATGAGCAGTTCTTC	CSVTRVGFYNEQFF
TRBJ2-2	TRBV6-5	NA	NA	TGTGCCAGCAGTTATGCAGGGTCGGCCACCGGGGAGCTGTTTTTT	CASSYAGSATGELFF
TRBJ2-7	TRBV6-5	TRBD2	NA	TGTGCCAGCAGACCCGGGGAGGGATCCTACGAGCAGTACTTC	CASRPGEGSYEQYF
TRBJ2-2	TRBV28	TRBD1	few	TGTGCCAGCAGTTCCGGGACAGGGGGCTTGGGCGGGGAGCTGTTTTTT	CASSSGTGGLGGELFF
TRBJ1-3	TRBV30	NA	NA	TGTGCCTGGAGTGGACTGTTCTCTGGAAACACCATATATTTT	CAWSGLFSGNTIYF
TRBJ2-1	TRBV6-5	NA	few	TGTGCCAGCAGCAACCCAGGGGCCTACAATGAGCAGTTCTTC	CASSNPGAYNEQFF
TRBJ2-1	TRBV5-1	TRBD2	NA	TGCGCCAGTCATCCGACGGGGGGGCTAAATGAGCAGTTCTTC	CASHPTGGLNEQFF
TRBJ2-1	TRBV6-2/TRBV6-3	TRBD1	NA	TGTGCCAGCAGTTACGTTGCAGGGGGCATATCTTCCTACAATGAGCAGTTCTTC	CASSYVAGGISSYNEQFF
TRBJ2-5	TRBV12-3/TRBV12-4	NA	NA	TGTGCCAGCAGTTTGGGGGGGCAGGAGACCCAGTACTTC	CASSLGGQETQYF
TRBJ2-7	TRBV6-5	TRBD1	NA	TGTGCCAGTGGACAGGGCGGTGAGCAGTACTTC	CASGQGGEQYF
TRBJ1-5	TRBV10-3	NA	NA	TGTGCCATCAGTGAACGCCAGGAGGTCTGGCCCCAGCATTTT	CAISERQEVWPQHF
TRBJ1-3	TRBV18	NA	NA	TGTGCCAGCTCACCACCGGGGGCCTTCTCTGGAAACACCATATATTTT	CASSPPGAFSGNTIYF
TRBJ1-2	TRBV2	TRBD1	NA	TGTGCCAGCAGTCCTCAGACAGGGGTCGGCTACACCTTC	CASSPQTGVGYTF
TRBJ2-2	TRBV28	NA	NA	TGTGCCAGCAGTCTCCACCGGGATACGCCCGGGGAGCTGTTTTTT	CASSLHRDTPGELFF
TRBJ2-7	TRBV7-2	NA	NA	TGTGCCAGCAGCTTTAGGAGGGGGCTACTCTACGAGCAGTACTTC	CASSFRRGLLYEQYF
TRBJ1-6	TRBV19	NA	once	TGTGCCAGTAGTACCACACGGAGCTCCTATAATTCACCCCTCCACTTT	CASSTTRSSYNSPLHF
TRBJ2-3	TRBV25-1	NA	NA	TGTGCCAGCAGTGTGGGACGGGAGCTGGCAGATACGCAGTATTTT	CASSVGRELADTQYF
TRBJ2-1	TRBV28	TRBD2	once	TGTGCCAGCAGTTGGTCGGCTAGCGGTCTCGGTGAGCAGTTCTTC	CASSWSASGLGEQFF
TRBJ2-5	TRBV5-1	TRBD1	NA	TGCGCCAGCAGCTTGGCTGGGACAGGGGGAGGAGAGACCCAGTACTTC	CASSLAGTGGGETQYF
TRBJ2-3	TRBV27	NA	NA	TGTGCCAGCAGGAGGACTAACACAGATACGCAGTATTTT	CASRRTNTDTQYF
TRBJ2-7	TRBV6-5	TRBD2	NA	TGTGCCAGCAACCTAGCGGGAGCCCACGAGCAGTACTTC	CASNLAGAHEQYF
TRBJ2-1	TRBV30	TRBD2	NA	TGTGCCTGGAGTGAGGTGCGGGAGGGCCAACAGTTCTTC	CAWSEVREGQQFF
TRBJ1-2	TRBV10-2	NA	NA	TGCGCCAGCAGTGACGTAGGGGGAAGTAACTATGGCTACACCTTC	CASSDVGGSNYGYTF
TRBJ2-7	TRBV6-2/TRBV6-3	NA	NA	TGTGCCAGCAGCCTTACCTGGACAGCCTACGAGCAGTACTTC	CASSLTWTAYEQYF
TRBJ2-7	TRBV6-1	NA	few	TGTGCCAGCAGTGAAGCTGCGGCTAGCTTAATCTACGAGCAGTACTTC	CASSEAAASLIYEQYF
TRBJ2-7	TRBV7-8	TRBD1	NA	TGTGCCAGCAGCTTGGCAGGGACAGGGAGGTACGAGCAGTACTTC	CASSLAGTGRYEQYF
TRBJ2-3	TRBV11-2	TRBD2	NA	TGTGCCAGCAGCTTAGATCTAATCTTCGGCTGGGGGGGTAGCACAGATACGCAGTATTTT	CASSLDLIFGWGGSTDTQYF
TRBJ2-2	TRBV5-4	NA	NA	TGTGCCAGCAGCCGCGACAGAACCGGGGAGCTGTTTTTT	CASSRDRTGELFF
TRBJ1-2	TRBV5-1	TRBD1	NA	TGCGCCAGCAGCCCCGAAGACAGGGGACGTGATGGCTACACCTTC	CASSPEDRGRDGYTF
TRBJ2-7	TRBV21-1	NA	NA	TGTGCCAGCAGCAAAGGGCTAGCGGGATTTTACGAGCAGTACTTC	CASSKGLAGFYEQYF
TRBJ1-3	TRBV7-2	TRBD1	NA	TGTGCCAGCAGCTTAGGCGGGACAGGGGTATCAAACACCATATATTTT	CASSLGGTGVSNTIYF
TRBJ1-2	TRBV5-4	NA	NA	TGTGCCAGCAGCTTGGCGGGTAGTAATGGCTACACCTTC	CASSLAGSNGYTF
TRBJ2-2	TRBV29-1	NA	few	TGCAGCGTTGCAGACGACACAAACACCGGGGAGCTGTTTTTT	CSVADDTNTGELFF
TRBJ1-6	TRBV14	NA	NA	TGTGCCAGCAGCCAAGAACTTTACAATTCACCCCTCCACTTT	CASSQELYNSPLHF
TRBJ2-3	TRBV27	NA	once	TGTGCCAGCATTCTACCGGGGAACTACCCTATTAGCACAGATACGCAGTATTTT	CASILPGNYPISTDTQYF
TRBJ1-5	TRBV5-4	TRBD1	NA	TGTGCCAGCAGCGCGGGACAGGGGAATCAGCCCCAGCATTTT	CASSAGQGNQPQHF
TRBJ2-7	TRBV5-6	NA	once	TGTGCCAGCAGCTTTGGGGAGCGATACGAGCAGTACTTC	CASSFGERYEQYF
TRBJ2-7	TRBV6-6	TRBD1	once	TGTGCCAGCAGTAGACAGGGTACCTACGAGCAGTACTTC	CASSRQGTYEQYF
TRBJ2-1	TRBV7-8	TRBD2	NA	TGTGCCAGCAGCTTAGCGCGGGCGGGGGGGCCTCGTGAGCAGTTCTTC	CASSLARAGGPREQFF
TRBJ2-3	TRBV7-6	TRBD1	once	TGTGCCAGCAGTGCCGGGACAGGGGGGAGCACAGATACGCAGTATTTT	CASSAGTGGSTDTQYF
TRBJ2-7	TRBV11-2	TRBD2	NA	TGTGCCAGCAGCTTAGCCGCGTCGGGGACTAGCGGGAAACTACGCGAGCAGTACTTC	CASSLAASGTSGKLREQYF
TRBJ2-7	TRBV18	TRBD1	NA	TGTGCCAGCTCATTGCGACAGGGCGGCGAGCAGTACTTC	CASSLRQGGEQYF
TRBJ1-2	TRBV14	TRBD1	NA	TGTGCCAGCAGCTTCAACAGGGGCGGCTATGGCTACACCTTC	CASSFNRGGYGYTF
TRBJ1-3	TRBV18	NA	NA	TGTGCCAGCTCACCACCAGCCTCTGGAAACACCATATATTTT	CASSPPASGNTIYF
TRBJ2-7	TRBV30	TRBD2	NA	TGTGCCTGGAGTGCCCTTCGGACTAGCGGGAGCCACGAGCAGTACTTC	CAWSALRTSGSHEQYF
TRBJ2-1	TRBV21-1	NA	NA	TGTGCCAGCAGCAAAGCGCGGACTAGCGGGACCTACAATGAGCAGTTCTTC	CASSKARTSGTYNEQFF
TRBJ1-4	TRBV6-5	NA	NA	TGTGCCAGCAGCTGGGCAGGAGGTGATGAAAAACTGTTTTTT	CASSWAGGDEKLFF
TRBJ2-3	TRBV19	TRBD2	NA	TGTGCCAGTAGTATAGTGGCGGGAGTGGGAGATACGCAGTATTTT	CASSIVAGVGDTQYF
TRBJ2-2	TRBV5-1	TRBD2	NA	TGCGCCAGCAGTCCTGGGACTAGCGGGGGCCCGCGGACCGGGGAGCTGTTTTTT	CASSPGTSGGPRTGELFF